Below are 9 T cell receptor beta chains sequenced from a single sample in a study of cytomegalovirus exposure and HLA in healthy donors. 13 Jbeta primers and 60 Vbeta primers were used for the PCR. The data were produced by immunoSEQ multiplex PCR, yet TCRdb's version contains in-frame clones alone and is incomplete. The data show approximately 190,000 clones, around 86% seen once. Sequencing was carried out using PBMCs. Every receptor here comes from a woman under 30 in good health and CMV-seronegative.

V and J are TRBV28 and TRBJ1-1, with D possibly being TRBD1 (6 bases). Germline V CDR1 and CDR2: MDHEN, SYDVKM. The CDR3 sequence is 16 residues long. The V gene lost 0 bases and the J gene lost 1 base, with 12 bases spanning the gap. In DNA form, the CDR3 reads TGTGCCAGCAGTTTATGGCCGGACAGTGAGAACACTGAAGCTTTCTTT. Translating it yields CASSLWPDSENTEAFF.

This clone was recorded once. The chain couples TRBV21-1 to TRBJ1-1; the table gives TRBD1 as D, unverified against the DNA. TRBV21-1 is a pseudogene. This CDR3 region has 16 residues. The CDR3 sequence: CASSKGVGDTNTEAFF. The CDR3 DNA follows: TGTGCCAGCAGCAAAGGCGTTGGGGACACGAACACTGAAGCTTTCTTT.

This chain links TRBV13 with TRBJ1-4, with 7 nucleotides matching TRBD1. V shed 5 bases, J shed 3 bases, and the junction held 0 bases outside the gene matches. The CDR3 is 13 residues long. Per the germline V gene, CDR1 is PRHDT and CDR2 is FYEKMQ (reference sequence). Here the CDR3 reads CASSQGANEKLFF. In nucleotides, the CDR3 is TGTGCCAGCAGCCAGGGGGCTAATGAAAAACTGTTTTTT. Complete variable domain (other parts from reference TRBV13 and TRBJ1-4): AAGVIQSPRHLIKEKRETATLKCYPIPRHDTVYWYQQGPGQDPQFLISFYEKMQSDKGSIPDRFSAQQFSDYHSELNMSSLELGDSALYFCASSQGANEKLFFGSGTQLSVL.

V usage is TRBV5-1 and J usage is TRBJ1-1; TRBD1 is a possible D gene (6 bases). The CDR3 contains 14 residues. V lost 4 bases and J lost 4, with 14 bases in between. The V gene's germline CDR1 is SGHRS and CDR2 YFSETQ. In nucleotides, the CDR3 is TGCGCCAGCAGCACTACAGGGTCGGGCACTGAAGCTTTCTTT. Its translation: CASSTTGSGTEAFF. The full variable domain, completed using reference TRBV5-1 and TRBJ1-1, is KAGVTQTPRYLIKTRGQQVTLSCSPISGHRSVSWYQQTPGQGLQFLFEYFSETQRNKGNFPGRFSGRQFSNSRSEMNVSTLELGDSALYLCASSTTGSGTEAFFGQGTRLTVV.

This sequence joins TRBV29-1 and TRBJ2-2; a possible D gene is TRBD1 (6 bases). Germline V CDR1 and CDR2: SQVTM, ANQGSEA. Trimming took off 0 bases at V and 4 bases at J, with 12 bases between the two ends. The CDR3 sequence is 15 residues long. The CDR3 here is CSVEDRARGTGELFF. The CDR3 bases are TGCAGCGTTGAAGATCGGGCCAGGGGCACCGGGGAGCTGTTTTTT.

The rearrangement links TRBV15 to TRBJ1-3; 8 bases are a match to TRBD1. After removal of 8 bases from V and 8 bases from J, the junction contained 14 bases not matched to a gene. Per germline, CDR1 LNHNV and CDR2 YYDKDF (reference sequence). The CDR3 contains 15 residues. This chain's CDR3 is CATSPGTGFTYTIYF. The CDR3 DNA follows: TGTGCCACCTCTCCGGGGACAGGATTTACGTACACCATATATTTT.

Here the CDR3 DNA reads TGTGCCAGCAGGGGGACAGGGTCCTACGAGCAGTACTTC. It encodes CASRGTGSYEQYF. The gene calls are TRBV5-6 and TRBJ2-5; 9 nucleotides agree with TRBD1. The better agreement between TRBJ2-7 and the DNA end casts doubt on the J call. The CDR3 totals 13 residues. Germline V gene lookup returns CDR1 SGHDT and CDR2 YYEEEE.

In this sample, this clone turned up a few times. This chain joins TRBV29-1 and TRBJ2-3, with D possibly TRBD2 on 5 matching bases. CDR1 and CDR2 (germline): SQVTM, ANQGSEA. The CDR3 covers 14 residues. V lost 3 bases, J lost 4 bases, and 14 bases lay in between. This chain's CDR3 is CSVEAGSGSDTQYF. CDR3 bases: TGCAGCGTTGAGGCAGGTTCGGGATCAGATACGCAGTATTTT.

This chain uses TRBV30 with TRBJ1-4; 8 positions agree with TRBD1. Germline CDR1 GTSNPN, CDR2 SVGIG (reference sequence). The V gene end was trimmed by 4 bases and the J gene end by 4 bases; junction bases not matched to a gene: 5. The CDR3 contains 14 residues. CDR3 DNA sequence: TGTGCCTGGACTCAGGGGGCAAGTAATGAAAAACTGTTTTTT. It is translated as CAWTQGASNEKLFF.